The rows below give T cell receptor beta chains drawn from one sample of a study of blood T cell repertoires in COVID-19. TCRdb keeps only in-frame clones here, not all; method: immunoSEQ multiplex PCR. The sample comprises around 180,000 clones, approximately 87% of which are singletons, and around a sixth rests with the top ten. Sequencing used peripheral blood. Every receptor here comes from a person between 65 and 80 years old with COVID-19, enrolled during active disease. Both conserved end residues are part of each CDR3. The D gene is left open where the match is weak. Clone size is shown for a subset of rows, as once, few, many or a class of expanded clone.

v_call: TRBV6-5; j_call: TRBJ1-1; clone_size: .; d_call: TRBD1; cdr3_aa: CASRDRAGNTEAFF; cdr3_nt: TGTGCCAGCAGGGACAGGGCCGGGAACACTGAAGCTTTCTTT
v_call: TRBV28; j_call: TRBJ1-2; clone_size: .; d_call: .; cdr3_aa: CASSFSRNYGYTF; cdr3_nt: TGTGCCAGCAGTTTTTCGAGAAACTATGGCTACACCTTC
v_call: TRBV3-1/TRBV3-2; j_call: TRBJ2-5; clone_size: .; d_call: .; cdr3_aa: CASSQMWRVETQYF; cdr3_nt: TGTGCCAGCAGCCAAATGTGGAGAGTAGAGACCCAGTACTTC
v_call: TRBV3-1/TRBV3-2; j_call: TRBJ2-1; clone_size: .; d_call: TRBD2; cdr3_aa: CASSQVGTSTEQFF; cdr3_nt: TGTGCCAGCAGCCAGGTAGGGACTAGTACTGAGCAGTTCTTC
v_call: TRBV23-1; j_call: TRBJ1-5; clone_size: .; d_call: .; cdr3_aa: CASPRLGEGQPQHF; cdr3_nt: TGCGCCAGCCCCCGGTTGGGGGAGGGTCAGCCCCAGCATTTT
v_call: TRBV7-2; j_call: TRBJ2-7; clone_size: .; d_call: TRBD2; cdr3_aa: CASSPLGGGLYEQYF; cdr3_nt: TGTGCCAGCAGCCCACTCGGGGGGGGTCTCTACGAGCAGTACTTC
v_call: TRBV6-5; j_call: TRBJ1-4; clone_size: .; d_call: .; cdr3_aa: CASSRTNEKLFF; cdr3_nt: TGTGCCAGCAGTCGGACTAATGAAAAACTGTTTTTT
v_call: TRBV18; j_call: TRBJ1-5; clone_size: .; d_call: .; cdr3_aa: CASSRDSGVSNQPQHF; cdr3_nt: TGTGCCAGCTCACGGGATTCAGGGGTAAGCAATCAGCCCCAGCATTTT
v_call: TRBV5-6; j_call: TRBJ1-1; clone_size: .; d_call: .; cdr3_aa: CASSGSFATRAIGEAFF; cdr3_nt: TGTGCCAGCAGCGGGAGCTTCGCGACAAGGGCGATTGGTGAAGCTTTCTTT
v_call: TRBV16; j_call: TRBJ2-1; clone_size: .; d_call: TRBD2; cdr3_aa: CASSPRGSGSLVPEQFF; cdr3_nt: TGTGCCAGCAGCCCCCGAGGTAGCGGGAGCTTAGTACCTGAGCAGTTCTTC
v_call: TRBV5-1; j_call: TRBJ2-7; clone_size: .; d_call: TRBD2; cdr3_aa: CASSPSGSSYEQYF; cdr3_nt: TGCGCCAGCAGCCCTAGCGGTTCCTCCTACGAGCAGTACTTC
v_call: TRBV2; j_call: TRBJ2-3; clone_size: .; d_call: .; cdr3_aa: CASSDDSFSYTDTQYF; cdr3_nt: TGTGCCAGCAGCGACGACTCGTTCAGTTACACAGATACGCAGTATTTT
v_call: TRBV27; j_call: TRBJ1-3; clone_size: .; d_call: TRBD1; cdr3_aa: CASSGTGDTGNTIYF; cdr3_nt: TGTGCCAGCAGTGGGACAGGGGATACTGGAAACACCATATATTTT
v_call: TRBV10-3; j_call: TRBJ1-1; clone_size: .; d_call: .; cdr3_aa: CAISYSGRENTEAFF; cdr3_nt: TGTGCCATCAGTTACAGCGGACGGGAGAACACTGAAGCTTTCTTT
v_call: TRBV6-5; j_call: TRBJ1-4; clone_size: .; d_call: TRBD1; cdr3_aa: CASSGTGGEKLFF; cdr3_nt: TGTGCCAGCAGCGGGACAGGGGGCGAAAAACTGTTTTTT
v_call: TRBV28; j_call: TRBJ1-5; clone_size: .; d_call: TRBD1; cdr3_aa: CASKGTTGANQPQHF; cdr3_nt: TGTGCCAGCAAGGGGACGACAGGGGCAAATCAGCCCCAGCATTTT
v_call: TRBV12-3/TRBV12-4; j_call: TRBJ1-5; clone_size: .; d_call: .; cdr3_aa: CATKQGNQPQHF; cdr3_nt: TGTGCCACCAAACAGGGAAATCAGCCCCAGCATTTT
v_call: TRBV3-1/TRBV3-2; j_call: TRBJ2-6; clone_size: .; d_call: TRBD1; cdr3_aa: CASSRRDRGSGANVLTF; cdr3_nt: TGTGCCAGCAGCCGAAGGGACAGGGGGTCTGGGGCCAACGTCCTGACTTTC
v_call: TRBV18; j_call: TRBJ1-1; clone_size: .; d_call: .; cdr3_aa: CASSPRAQVNTEAFF; cdr3_nt: TGTGCCAGCTCACCACGGGCCCAGGTGAACACTGAAGCTTTCTTT
v_call: TRBV7-2; j_call: TRBJ1-6; clone_size: .; d_call: TRBD1; cdr3_aa: CASSWRDRQNSPLHF; cdr3_nt: TGTGCCAGCAGCTGGCGGGACAGGCAAAATTCACCCCTCCACTTT
v_call: TRBV28; j_call: TRBJ2-7; clone_size: few; d_call: TRBD1; cdr3_aa: CASTWTGAAYEQYF; cdr3_nt: TGTGCCAGCACCTGGACAGGGGCGGCTTACGAGCAGTACTTC
v_call: TRBV7-2; j_call: TRBJ1-1; clone_size: few; d_call: TRBD1; cdr3_aa: CASSLYHRGLNTEAFF; cdr3_nt: TGTGCCAGCAGCCTATACCACAGGGGTTTAAACACTGAAGCTTTCTTT